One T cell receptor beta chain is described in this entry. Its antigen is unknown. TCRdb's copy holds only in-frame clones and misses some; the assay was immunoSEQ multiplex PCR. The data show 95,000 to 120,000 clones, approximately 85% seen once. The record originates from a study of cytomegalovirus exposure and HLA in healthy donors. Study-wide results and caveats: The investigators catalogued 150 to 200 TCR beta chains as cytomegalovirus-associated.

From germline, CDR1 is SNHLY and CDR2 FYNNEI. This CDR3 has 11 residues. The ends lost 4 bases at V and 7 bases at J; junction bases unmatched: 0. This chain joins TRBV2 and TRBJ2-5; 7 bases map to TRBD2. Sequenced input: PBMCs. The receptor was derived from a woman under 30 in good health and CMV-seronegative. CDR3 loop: CASSGGGTQYF. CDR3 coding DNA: TGTGCCAGCAGTGGGGGGGGGACCCAGTACTTC.